Listed below are T cell receptor beta chains from one sample, sequenced in a study of T cells after somatic rescue of genetic block. Assay used: immunoSEQ multiplex PCR; TCRdb lists only in-frame clones, some missing. The data contain over 55,000 clones, just over 90% of them seen just once; the ten biggest clones take up approximately 3%. Sequencing was done on a sample of peripheral blood mononuclear cells (PBMCs). These receptors all stem from a man in his forties. Each CDR3 is given with its conserved first and last residue. D genes are given only for firm matches.

TRBD1 | TRBJ1-6 | TRBV5-4 | CASSTGQLAVPLHF
- | TRBJ1-5 | TRBV19 | CASSIPDEAYSNQPQHF
- | TRBJ2-3 | TRBV28 | CASRRLVTDTQYF
- | TRBJ2-7 | TRBV7-9 | CASSPWEGANYEQYF
- | TRBJ1-1 | TRBV6-5 | CASSWVFNTEAFF
TRBD2 | TRBJ2-1 | TRBV9 | CASSATSGGAGEQFF
TRBD1 | TRBJ1-1 | TRBV11-2 | CASSLARGRTEAFF
- | TRBJ2-7 | TRBV4-1 | CASSQEKRYEQYF
- | TRBJ1-6 | TRBV19 | CASSISGPANSPLHF
- | TRBJ1-6 | TRBV6-5 | CASSESGRGLHF
TRBD2 | TRBJ2-7 | TRBV7-2 | CASSALFGTSGKYEQYF